A selection of T cell receptor beta chains follows, all from one sample in a study of cytomegalovirus exposure and HLA in healthy donors. Assay used: immunoSEQ multiplex PCR; TCRdb lists only in-frame clones, some missing. Among some 190,000 clones listed, 80% to 85% were seen once. Sequenced sample: PBMCs. The receptors stem from a woman aged 40 to 50 in good health and CMV-seronegative. Both conserved end residues are part of each CDR3. Each record gives: clone size, J gene, D gene, V gene, CDR3 DNA, CDR3 protein. D genes are given only for firm matches. Clone size is not always given. Where it is, it says once, few, many or a class for expanded clones.

few	TRBJ2-3	.	TRBV7-3	TGTGCCAGCAGCTCTGGGCGGGGAGGCTCGCAAAGGACAGATACGCAGTATTTT	CASSSGRGGSQRTDTQYF
.	TRBJ2-5	TRBD1	TRBV19	TGTGCCAGTAGTATAAGGGGACAGGGATTTGAGACCCAGTACTTC	CASSIRGQGFETQYF
.	TRBJ2-2	TRBD1	TRBV18	TGTGCCAGCTCACTCAGGGGGAAGGACACCGGGGAGCTGTTTTTT	CASSLRGKDTGELFF
.	TRBJ2-7	.	TRBV6-1	TGTGCCAGCAGTGAGTCTACGGGACAAATGTACGAGCAGTACTTC	CASSESTGQMYEQYF
few	TRBJ2-7	TRBD2	TRBV5-4	TGTGCCAGCAGCTTGGGGACTAGCGGGATCTACGAGCAGTACTTC	CASSLGTSGIYEQYF
few	TRBJ1-5	.	TRBV19	TGTGCCAGTAGTATAGATGTAGTTCAGCCCCAGCATTTT	CASSIDVVQPQHF
.	TRBJ2-5	TRBD2	TRBV6-6	TGTGCCAGCAGCCAGAATAGCGGGAGTCAAGAGACCCAGTACTTC	CASSQNSGSQETQYF
once	TRBJ1-5	.	TRBV2	TGTGCCAGCGGGAGGGGGATCAATCAGCCCCAGCATTTT	CASGRGINQPQHF
.	TRBJ2-4	.	TRBV30	TGTGCCTGGAGTTCTGCGTCGTCTCTAGCCAAAAACATTCAGTACTTC	CAWSSASSLAKNIQYF
.	TRBJ1-4	.	TRBV5-5	TGTGCCAGCAGCGCGCGGACAGCAAATGAAAAACTGTTTTTT	CASSARTANEKLFF
.	TRBJ2-3	TRBD1	TRBV30	TGTGCCTGGAGGTCCGGGACAGGCACAGATACGCAGTATTTT	CAWRSGTGTDTQYF
.	TRBJ2-7	TRBD2	TRBV7-2	TGTGCCAGCAGCGTCAATAGCGGGGCCTCCTACGAGCAGTACTTC	CASSVNSGASYEQYF
.	TRBJ1-2	TRBD1	TRBV9	TGTGCCAGCACCAAGACGACAGGGGCCTATGGCTACACCTTC	CASTKTTGAYGYTF
.	TRBJ2-1	TRBD2	TRBV5-4	TGTGCCAGCAGCCAAACTAGCGGGAGAATCAATGAGCAGTTCTTC	CASSQTSGRINEQFF
.	TRBJ2-5	.	TRBV7-6	TGTGCCAGCAGCTTAGGACGGAGCCAAGAGACCCAGTACTTC	CASSLGRSQETQYF
.	TRBJ2-2	TRBD1	TRBV25-1	TGTGCCAGCTCCGACAGGGTCGACACCGGGGAGCTGTTTTTT	CASSDRVDTGELFF
.	TRBJ2-7	TRBD2	TRBV2	TGTGCCAGCAGTCTACTAGCGGAGCAGTACTTC	CASSLLAEQYF
.	TRBJ2-5	TRBD2	TRBV12-5	TGTGCTAGTGGTTTGGTACTCGGCGGACTAGCGGGAAGGGGGGAGGCCCAGTACTTC	CASGLVLGGLAGRGEAQYF
.	TRBJ1-1	.	TRBV5-1	TGCGCCAGCAGCTTGCGGGGGGATGAATCTGCGGCTTTCTTT	CASSLRGDESAAFF
few	TRBJ1-5	.	TRBV6-5	TGTGCCAGCAGTGACAGGAGGAATCAGCCCCAGCATTTT	CASSDRRNQPQHF
.	TRBJ1-3	.	TRBV4-3	TGCGCCAGCAGCCAAGACGGTGGCCCTAGCTCTGGAAACACCATATATTTT	CASSQDGGPSSGNTIYF
.	TRBJ2-3	.	TRBV29-1	TGCAGCGCCTCTTGGACTACCTCCACAGATACGCAGTATTTT	CSASWTTSTDTQYF
.	TRBJ1-4	.	TRBV7-9	TGTGCCAGCAGCGGAGGTCGGGGGGCTGGTGAAAAACTGTTTTTT	CASSGGRGAGEKLFF
.	TRBJ2-3	TRBD2	TRBV30	TGTGCCTGGAGTGTAGGTGGGAGGGAGGCAGATACGCAGTATTTT	CAWSVGGREADTQYF
.	TRBJ2-1	.	TRBV11-3	TGTGCCAGCAGCTTAGCCAGGTACAATGAGCAGTTCTTC	CASSLARYNEQFF
.	TRBJ1-2	TRBD1	TRBV7-9	TGTGCCAGCAGCTTAGATACAGGGGTAGGTGGCTACACCTTC	CASSLDTGVGGYTF
few	TRBJ2-7	.	TRBV27	TGTGCCAGCAGTAAGACATCCGGGACATACTACTACGAGCAGTACTTC	CASSKTSGTYYYEQYF
.	TRBJ1-1	.	TRBV19	TGTGCCAGTAGGAGGACAGCGAACACTGAAGCTTTCTTT	CASRRTANTEAFF
.	TRBJ1-1	.	TRBV11-2	TGTGCCAGCAGCGTCGGGTTAGCCCAGGGCACTGAAGCTTTCTTT	CASSVGLAQGTEAFF
.	TRBJ2-7	.	TRBV6-5	TGTGCCAGCAGTTACTCGATAGCCAGACGGTACGAGCAGTACTTC	CASSYSIARRYEQYF
few	TRBJ2-1	TRBD1	TRBV4-3	TGCGCCAGCAGCATCGGGACAGGGGAATTGCGGAATGAGCAGTTCTTC	CASSIGTGELRNEQFF
.	TRBJ2-2	.	TRBV5-4	TGTGCCAGCAGCTTGGGGGTTAGGGCGGGAAGGACCGGGGAGCTGTTTTTT	CASSLGVRAGRTGELFF
.	TRBJ2-3	.	TRBV27	TGTGCCAGCAGTCTCGTCCTTCACAGGTCCCTCACAGATACGCAGTATTTT	CASSLVLHRSLTDTQYF
.	TRBJ1-1	.	TRBV9	TGTGCCAGCAGCGTAGGGGCAGGTGAAGCTTTCTTT	CASSVGAGEAFF
.	TRBJ2-2	TRBD2	TRBV28	TGTGCCAGCAGCCTACTCCGGACTAGCGTTTACACCGGGGAGCTGTTTTTT	CASSLLRTSVYTGELFF
.	TRBJ1-1	TRBD1	TRBV19	TGTGCCAGTACCGTGGACAGGTTCACTGAAGCTTTCTTT	CASTVDRFTEAFF
.	TRBJ2-7	TRBD2	TRBV4-3	TGCGCCAGCAGCCGCGGTAGCGGGAGCTCCTACGAGCAGTACTTC	CASSRGSGSSYEQYF
.	TRBJ2-3	.	TRBV4-3	TGCGCCAGCAGACTTGACAGGACCGCAGATACGCAGTATTTT	CASRLDRTADTQYF
.	TRBJ1-5	.	TRBV19	TGTGCCAGTAGTATAGATGGAGAAAGCAATCAGCCCCAGCATTTT	CASSIDGESNQPQHF
.	TRBJ1-1	.	TRBV9	TGTGCCAGCAGCGTAGGAGGATACGGCACTGAAGCTTTCTTT	CASSVGGYGTEAFF
.	TRBJ1-6	TRBD1	TRBV28	TGTGCCAGCCGCCTGACAGGGGCTAATTCACCCCTCCACTTT	CASRLTGANSPLHF
.	TRBJ2-1	TRBD2	TRBV30	TGTGCCTGGAGTCCTCTCGGGGGGGGGACGTACAATGAGCAGTTCTTC	CAWSPLGGGTYNEQFF
.	TRBJ2-1	TRBD2	TRBV7-9	TGTGCCAGCAGGGTTACTAGCGGGAGTCTCAATGAGCAGTTCTTC	CASRVTSGSLNEQFF
.	TRBJ2-3	.	TRBV18	TGTGCCAGCTCACCCACTAACACGTTTACAGATACGCAGTATTTT	CASSPTNTFTDTQYF
.	TRBJ2-5	TRBD2	TRBV4-1	TGCGCCAGCAGCCGAGGGGGACTAGCGGCCGGAGAGACCCAGTACTTC	CASSRGGLAAGETQYF
once	TRBJ1-3	TRBD1	TRBV19	TGTGCCAGTAGCGGACAGGGTCTTACTGGAAACACCATATATTTT	CASSGQGLTGNTIYF
.	TRBJ1-2	.	TRBV5-4	TGTGCCAGCAGCTTTCGGGACGGGAGGAGCTATGGCTACACCTTC	CASSFRDGRSYGYTF
.	TRBJ1-1	TRBD1	TRBV5-6	TGTGCCAGCAGCTTGGACAGGGGGATAAGGAACACTGAAGCTTTCTTT	CASSLDRGIRNTEAFF
once	TRBJ2-7	TRBD2	TRBV7-3	TGTGCCAGCAGCTTAACAAGCGGGGGCTACGAGCAGTACTTC	CASSLTSGGYEQYF
.	TRBJ2-1	.	TRBV27	TGTGCCAGCAGTTTATCGTCCACAGGCGGCCGCCATGAGCAGTTCTTC	CASSLSSTGGRHEQFF
.	TRBJ1-2	TRBD1	TRBV6-6	TGTGCCAGCAGTTACGGGACAGGGCAGGGCTACACCTTC	CASSYGTGQGYTF
.	TRBJ2-5	.	TRBV7-6	TGTGCCAGCAGCTTAATGGCCGATTACTACCAAAAGACCCAGTACTTC	CASSLMADYYQKTQYF
.	TRBJ2-1	TRBD1	TRBV6-4	TGTGCCAGCAGAACAAACAGGGGGTACACCTACAATGAGCAGTTCTTC	CASRTNRGYTYNEQFF
.	TRBJ2-1	.	TRBV4-3	TGCGCCAGCAGCCTAAGTAGCGGTTCCTACAATGAGCAGTTCTTC	CASSLSSGSYNEQFF
.	TRBJ2-5	TRBD2	TRBV19	TGTGCCAGTAGCCCGAGGGGGACTAGCGGAGAGACCCAGTACTTC	CASSPRGTSGETQYF
.	TRBJ2-3	TRBD2	TRBV5-1	TGCGCCAGCAGCTTGCTAAGCGGGAGAACAGATACGCAGTATTTT	CASSLLSGRTDTQYF
.	TRBJ2-1	.	TRBV9	TGTGCCAGCAGCCCAAGGGAATCGGCTAGCATGCGGTTCTTC	CASSPRESASMRFF
.	TRBJ1-4	TRBD1	TRBV4-1	TGCGCCAGCACGACAAAGGGGGCCTTTTCAACTAATGAAAAACTGTTTTTT	CASTTKGAFSTNEKLFF